This T cell receptor (beta chain) was obtained from a study of cytomegalovirus exposure and HLA in healthy donors (dated by TCRdb to 2017 to 2019). With respect to the entire study: In an earlier analysis of 450 to 750 of the donors, about 260 Gb of sequence data and approximately 100 million unique TCR beta sequences from 180 million or so T cells were reported. Around 330 gigabases of sequencing data and tens of millions of unique TCR sequences made up an early release that covered 640 HLA-typed donors. The genetic ancestry cluster associated with self-reported Caucasian donors included 81% of the 398 genotyped donors. The study aimed to test whether cataloging public T cell receptors could reveal signatures of past pathogen exposure. The study profiled the T cell repertoires of approximately 700 subjects by immunosequencing and related them to cytomegalovirus serostatus. In addition to the first cohort of roughly 700 subjects, a separate validation cohort of approximately 110 different subjects was used. High-throughput TCR immunosequencing, statistical association of individual TCRs with disease status, and machine learning were combined to predict cytomegalovirus infection status. To study patterns of TCR occurrence, a later analysis re-analyzed previously published TCR beta repertoires from 666 donors and added high-resolution HLA genotyping. The later analysis used no new phenotypic data to find candidate immune exposures, relying instead on TCR beta sequences and their occurrence across donors. An earlier analysis of roughly 580 of the donors used high-throughput TCR beta sequencing to judge whether each TCR beta V gene segment behaved as functional or pseudogenic. Donor age, sex, ethnicity and CMV serostatus were compiled alongside the repertoire data. In a later genetic analysis, genome-wide SNP genotypes for about 55% of the roughly 700 donors were used, and that subset was treated as a discovery cohort. All discovery cohort repertoires had been generated on a single sequencing platform. HLA typing covered class I and class II loci at four-digit resolution. The number of typed donors differed by locus: about 629-630 for A, B, C, DRB1 and DQB1; approximately 520 for DQA1; some 610 for DPA1; and some 470 for DPB1. A handful of DR-DQ haplotypes were handled as single units for association and clustering because linkage in the cohort was strong. Among some 410 genotyped donors of the cohort, an average of approximately 220,000 unique TCR beta nucleotide sequences was sequenced per donor, of which about 18% were non-productive. Study-wide findings and limitations: V-gene and J-gene trimming of TCR beta chains was associated with a missense DCLRE1C variant in a later genetic analysis, and the association was replicated in an independent cohort. While some public TCRs were present in many individuals, most TCR sequences turned up only very rarely across donors. A group of highly shared sequence variants was considered likely to be a technical artifact of the sequencing pipeline. The classifier was reported to diagnose cytomegalovirus status with high specificity and sensitivity in both the original cohort and the validation cohort. Several of the top co-occurrence clusters appeared to be linked to parvovirus B19, influenza, CMV and Epstein-Barr virus, according to a later analysis. The presence/absence analyses assumed that sequencing depth was roughly uniform across donors, and that assumption may not be true. When HLA alleles, especially DR and DQ, strongly co-occurred, attributing TCR associations to individual alleles was difficult. According to a later analysis, TCR association rates differed among HLA loci, with DRB1 alleles showing the most associated TCRs and HLA-C alleles showing the fewest. In a later genetic analysis, fewer N-insertions in productive TCRs were reported among donors in an Asian-associated ancestry cluster than the approximately 670-donor mean. A total of roughly 160 TCR beta chains were listed by the study as associated with cytomegalovirus. Correlated functional status among segregating V segments might be attributable to linkage disequilibrium, but an unknown experimental factor could not be ruled out. A further reported finding was that TCR beta sequences accurately predicted the HLA-A and HLA-B alleles for most subjects in the first cohort. In a later analysis, around 15,000 TCR beta sequences were associated with specific HLA alleles at a false discovery rate of 0.05. Because counts were too low, more than 15 rarely observed V segments, including chromosome 9 orphons, were excluded from the earlier analysis of several hundred of the donors. The cohort was sequenced for TCR beta chains only, and without alpha or paired-chain data the features that could be detected were limited. Some IMGT-functional V segments, including TRBV6-2 and TRBV6-3, could not be distinguished by the 87-base-pair reads and were therefore excluded. Compared with equally common non-associated chains, HLA-associated TCR beta chains in a later analysis were more clonally expanded and had lower generation probabilities. Most CMV-associated TCR beta chains appeared to be HLA-restricted in a later analysis, and the HLA associations seemed to be driven largely by CMV exposure. In vitro tests confirmed that three of the cytomegalovirus-associated TCR beta chains recognize cytomegalovirus antigens. The authors suggested that the approach could potentially be extended to other disease states and immunological phenotypes. CMV serostatus was the only immune exposure information available for the cohort. Because HLA typing was missing for some donors at each locus, association tests included only the typed subset. Broadly in line with IMGT annotations, most TCR beta V segments showed up in productive rearrangements about 87% or about 30% of the time in an earlier analysis of around 600 of the donors.

Libraries were made using the immunoSEQ multiplex PCR assay. For the multiplex PCR, a mixture combining 60 forward primers for TCR Vbeta segments and 13 reverse primers for TCR Jbeta segments was used. Amplification of the CDR3 region of rearranged TCR beta genes was performed with a multiplex PCR assay on genomic DNA. The amplified TCR beta libraries were sequenced on the Illumina HiSeq System as 87-base-pair reads. For the original study's pipeline: In a later analysis, 70 million to 95 million unique TCR beta chains were counted across the 666 repertoires, and roughly 10 million of these chains were shared by at least two donors. A nearest-neighbor algorithm error-corrected the raw reads and collapsed the reads into unique sequences, merging closely related sequences to remove PCR and sequencing errors. To assign V, D and J gene segments, CDR3 sequences were aligned to IMGT reference sequences. For a sequence to be retained, at least a six-nucleotide match to both a V gene segment and a J gene segment was required. Rearrangements were classified as productive when the CDR3 lacked stop codons and remained in frame with V and J, and all other rearrangements were classified as non-productive. Following IMGT convention, CDR3 was defined as the stretch from the second conserved V-encoded cysteine to the conserved J-encoded phenylalanine. The earlier analysis of about 590 of the donors excluded sequences that lacked an unambiguous match to a single V gene segment. In an earlier analysis of approximately 550 of the donors, V segments were called functional above 56.7% productive rearrangements and were called segregating when the between-donor standard deviation exceeded 5%. To diagnose cytomegalovirus status from the catalog of TCR beta chain sequences, a statistical classification framework was built. In a later analysis, TCR nucleotide sequences were compared against IMGT/GENE-DB human TR gene sequences so that V and J genes could be assigned. A later analysis assigned CDR3 sequences and most-parsimonious VDJ recombination scenarios with the TCRdist pipeline. A later analysis defined each TCR beta chain by its CDR3 amino acid sequence plus V-gene family, and excluded reads lacking a unique V-gene family. In a later analysis, around 600 highly shared, low-generation-probability nucleotide sequences were removed to address suspected cross-contamination and a sequencing artifact. A later analysis calculated a clonal expansion index for each public chain from normalized within-repertoire ranks of inferred template counts. A later analysis computed generation probabilities with a VDJ recombination model fitted to out-of-frame rearrangements, and checked the results against IGoR. In a later analysis, hypergeometric tests were used to score TCR-TCR, TCR-HLA and TCR-CMV co-occurrence, with a repertoire-size bias correction applied to TCR pairs. A later analysis estimated false discovery rates by permuting HLA or CMV assignments 20 times. In a later analysis, co-occurring TCRs were grouped using DBSCAN, and TCRdist sequence similarity was added for clustering within HLA-allele-positive subsets. Repertoires with fewer than 30,000 or more than 120,000 public chains, plus five repertoires with anomalous nucleotide sharing, were excluded from co-occurrence clustering. Imported from immuneACCESS, the table was reduced by TCRdb to in-frame sequences with V and J called. These copies leave out some clones; in studies compared against another copy, an unresolved V gene accounts for under half, and the cause of the remainder is not known. From that table come the V and J calls and clone size; the DNA was used to work out D and trimming. This sample holds approximately 280,000 clones; 86% were observed only once. Almost 4% of the sample comes from the top ten.

The CDR3 has 14 amino acids, counting the end cysteine and phenylalanine. The only DNA kept is the CDR3, 42 bases in frame from the first base. CDR1 is given as SGHNT and CDR2 as YYREEE, both from the germline V gene (reference sequence). V and J are truncated by 0 bases and 3 bases respectively, leaving an intervening sequence of 7 bases. In total, roughly 670 healthy bone marrow donors made up the cohort. At the time of sampling, all cohort members were nominally healthy, though unrecorded immune exposures were likely present. The donor tested CMV seropositive, placing the donor among the 289 seropositive members of the cohort. A peripheral blood sample was provided by each donor, and peripheral blood mononuclear cells were used for TCR beta sequencing. The Qiagen DNeasy Blood Extraction Kit was used to extract genomic DNA from the blood cell samples. Comment on this clone: The specificity of this receptor is unknown. No much larger clonotype is one base removed from it; base qualities were not supplied.

The sample taken for sequencing was PBMCs. Here the chain combines TRBV5-4 and TRBJ2-1, with the D gene too uncertain to name. The receptor's source is a man aged 40-49 years in good health and CMV-seropositive. The CDR3 in this case is CASSLGAGYNEQFF. Here is the DNA: TGTGCCAGCAGCTTGGGGGCCGGCTACAATGAGCAGTTCTTC.